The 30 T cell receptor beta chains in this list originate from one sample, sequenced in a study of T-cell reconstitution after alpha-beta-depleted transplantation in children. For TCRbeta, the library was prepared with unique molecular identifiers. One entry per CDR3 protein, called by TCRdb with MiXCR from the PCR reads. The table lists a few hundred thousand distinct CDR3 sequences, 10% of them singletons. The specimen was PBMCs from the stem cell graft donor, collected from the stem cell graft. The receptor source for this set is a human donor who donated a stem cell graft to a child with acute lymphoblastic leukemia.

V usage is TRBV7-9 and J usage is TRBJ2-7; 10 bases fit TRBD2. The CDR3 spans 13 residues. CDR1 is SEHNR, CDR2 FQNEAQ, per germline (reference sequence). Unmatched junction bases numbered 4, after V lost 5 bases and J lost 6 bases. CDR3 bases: TGTGCCAGCAGCCCACGGACTAGCGGCGAGCAGTACTTC. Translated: CASSPRTSGEQYF.

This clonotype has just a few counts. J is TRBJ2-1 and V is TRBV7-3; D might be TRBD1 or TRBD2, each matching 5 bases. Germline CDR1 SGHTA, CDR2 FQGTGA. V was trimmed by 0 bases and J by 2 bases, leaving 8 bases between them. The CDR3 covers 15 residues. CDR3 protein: CASSLTRDPYNEQFF. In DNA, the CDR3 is TGTGCCAGCAGCTTAACTAGGGACCCCTACAATGAGCAGTTCTTC. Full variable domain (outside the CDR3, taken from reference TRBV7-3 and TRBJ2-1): GAGVSQTPSNKVTEKGKYVELRCDPISGHTALYWYRQSLGQGPEFLIYFQGTGAADDSGLPNDRFFAVRPEGSVSTLKIQRTERGDSAVYLCASSLTRDPYNEQFFGPGTRLTVL.

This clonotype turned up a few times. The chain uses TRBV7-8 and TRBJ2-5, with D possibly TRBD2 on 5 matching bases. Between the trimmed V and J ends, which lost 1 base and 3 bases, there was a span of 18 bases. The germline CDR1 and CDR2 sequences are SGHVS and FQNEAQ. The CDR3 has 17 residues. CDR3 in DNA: TGTGCCAGCAGCTTAGGCCTGCTAGCCGGATCCAAAGAGACCCAGTACTTC. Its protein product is CASSLGLLAGSKETQYF.

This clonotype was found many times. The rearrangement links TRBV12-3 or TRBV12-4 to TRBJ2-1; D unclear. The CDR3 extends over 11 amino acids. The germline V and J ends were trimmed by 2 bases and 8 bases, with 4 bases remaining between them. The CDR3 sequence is CASSLLDEQFF. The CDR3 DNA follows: TGTGCCAGCAGTTTACTGGATGAGCAGTTCTTC.

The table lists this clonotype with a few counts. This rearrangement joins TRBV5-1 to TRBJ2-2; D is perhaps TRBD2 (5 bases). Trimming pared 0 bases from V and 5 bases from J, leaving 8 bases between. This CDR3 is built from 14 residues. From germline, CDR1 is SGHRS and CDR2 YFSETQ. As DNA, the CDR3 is TGCGCCAGCAGCTTGGATGGGAGTACCGGGGAGCTGTTTTTT. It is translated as CASSLDGSTGELFF.

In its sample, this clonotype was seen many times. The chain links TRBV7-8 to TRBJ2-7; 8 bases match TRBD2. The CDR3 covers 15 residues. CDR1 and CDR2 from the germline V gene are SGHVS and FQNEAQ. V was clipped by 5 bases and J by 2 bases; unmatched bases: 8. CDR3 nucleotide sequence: TGTGCCAGCAGCCCCCGCCGCGGGGGGACCTACGAGCAGTACTTC. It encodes CASSPRRGGTYEQYF.

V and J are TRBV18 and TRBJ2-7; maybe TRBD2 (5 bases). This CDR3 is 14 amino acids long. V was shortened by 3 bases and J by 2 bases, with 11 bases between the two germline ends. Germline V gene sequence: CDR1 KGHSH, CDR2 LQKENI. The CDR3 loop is CASSPGDGTYEQYF. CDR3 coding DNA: TGTGCCAGCTCACCCGGCGACGGGACCTACGAGCAGTACTTC. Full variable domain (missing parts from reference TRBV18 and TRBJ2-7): NAGVMQNPRHLVRRRGQEARLRCSPMKGHSHVYWYRQLPEEGLKFMVYLQKENIIDESGMPKERFSAEFPKEGPSILRIQQVVRGDSAAYFCASSPGDGTYEQYFGPGTRLTVT.

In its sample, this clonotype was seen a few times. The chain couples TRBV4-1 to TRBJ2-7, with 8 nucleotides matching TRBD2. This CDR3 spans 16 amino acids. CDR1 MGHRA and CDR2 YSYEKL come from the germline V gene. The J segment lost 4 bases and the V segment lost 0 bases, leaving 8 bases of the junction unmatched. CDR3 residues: CASSQEGSGTPYEQYF. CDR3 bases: TGCGCCAGCAGCCAAGAGGGTAGCGGGACCCCTTACGAGCAGTACTTC.

DNA for the CDR3: TGTGCCAGCAGCCAAGGTGCTAGCGGGCAACAGTTCTTC. Protein: CASSQGASGQQFF. The chain links TRBV3-1 to TRBJ2-1; the match to TRBD2 covers 8 bases. Germline CDR1 LGHDT, CDR2 YNNKEL (reference sequence). Trimming took 1 base from V and 13 from J; bases not matched to a gene: 6. This CDR3 contains 13 residues.

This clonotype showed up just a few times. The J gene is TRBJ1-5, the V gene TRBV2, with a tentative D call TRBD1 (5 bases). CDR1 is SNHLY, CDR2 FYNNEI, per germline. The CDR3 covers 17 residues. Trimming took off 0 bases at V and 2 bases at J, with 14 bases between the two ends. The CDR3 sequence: CASSEAGRIGGNQPQHF. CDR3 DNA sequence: TGTGCCAGCAGTGAAGCCGGCAGGATAGGGGGCAATCAGCCCCAGCATTTT.

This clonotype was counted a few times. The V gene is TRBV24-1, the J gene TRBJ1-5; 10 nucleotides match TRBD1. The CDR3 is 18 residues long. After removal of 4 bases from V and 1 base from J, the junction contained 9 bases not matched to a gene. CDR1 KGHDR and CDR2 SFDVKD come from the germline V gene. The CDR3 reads CATSDQRQGAGSNQPQHF. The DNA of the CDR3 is TGTGCCACCAGTGACCAACGACAGGGGGCGGGAAGCAATCAGCCCCAGCATTTT.

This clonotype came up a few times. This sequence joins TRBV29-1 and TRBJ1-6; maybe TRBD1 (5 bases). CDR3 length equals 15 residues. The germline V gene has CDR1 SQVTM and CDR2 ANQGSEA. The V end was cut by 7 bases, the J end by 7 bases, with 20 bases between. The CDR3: CSAVVGAGRNSPLHF. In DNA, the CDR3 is TGCAGCGCAGTGGTCGGGGCGGGGAGGAATTCACCCCTCCACTTT.

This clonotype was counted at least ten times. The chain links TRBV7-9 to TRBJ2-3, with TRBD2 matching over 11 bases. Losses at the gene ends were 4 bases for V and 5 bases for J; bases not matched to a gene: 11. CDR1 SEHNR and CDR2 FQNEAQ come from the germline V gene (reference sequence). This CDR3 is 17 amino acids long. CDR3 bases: TGTGCCAGCAGCTCCGGTCAAACTAGCGGGAGTAAAGATACGCAGTATTTT. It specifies CASSSGQTSGSKDTQYF. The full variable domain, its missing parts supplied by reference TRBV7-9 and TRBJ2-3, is DTGVSQNPRHKITKRGQNVTFRCDPISEHNRLYWYRQTLGQGPEFLTYFQNEAQLEKSRLLSDRFSAERPKGSFSTLEIQRTEQGDSAMYLCASSSGQTSGSKDTQYFGPGTRLTVL.

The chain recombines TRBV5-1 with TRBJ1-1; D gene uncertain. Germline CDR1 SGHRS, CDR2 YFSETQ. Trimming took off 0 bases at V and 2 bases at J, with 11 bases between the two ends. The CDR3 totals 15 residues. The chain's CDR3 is CASSLDFGKNTEAFF. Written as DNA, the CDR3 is TGCGCCAGCAGCTTGGATTTTGGGAAAAACACTGAAGCTTTCTTT.

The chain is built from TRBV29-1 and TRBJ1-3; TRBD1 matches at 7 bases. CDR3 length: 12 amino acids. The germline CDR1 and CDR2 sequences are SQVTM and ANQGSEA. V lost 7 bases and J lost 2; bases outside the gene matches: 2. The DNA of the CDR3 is TGCAGCGCGACAGGGACTGGAAACACCATATATTTT. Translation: CSATGTGNTIYF. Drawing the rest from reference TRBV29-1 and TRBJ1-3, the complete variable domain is SAVISQKPSRDICQRGTSLTIQCQVDSQVTMMFWYRQQPGQSLTLIATANQGSEATYESGFVIDKFPISRPNLTFSTLTVSNMSPEDSSIYLCSATGTGNTIYFGEGSWLTVV.

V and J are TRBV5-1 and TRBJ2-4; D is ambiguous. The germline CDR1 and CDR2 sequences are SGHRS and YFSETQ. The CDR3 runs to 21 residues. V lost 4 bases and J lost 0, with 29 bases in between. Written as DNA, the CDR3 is TGCGCCAGCAGCCCGGACGCTATAGAGTCCTTTGACTCCCTAGCCAAAAACATTCAGTACTTC. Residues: CASSPDAIESFDSLAKNIQYF.

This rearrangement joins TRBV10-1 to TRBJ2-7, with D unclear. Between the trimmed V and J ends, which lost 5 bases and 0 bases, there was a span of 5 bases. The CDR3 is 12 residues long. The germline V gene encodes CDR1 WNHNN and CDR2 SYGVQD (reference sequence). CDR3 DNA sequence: TGCGCCAGCAGTAATGCCTCCTACGAGCAGTACTTC. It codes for CASSNASYEQYF.

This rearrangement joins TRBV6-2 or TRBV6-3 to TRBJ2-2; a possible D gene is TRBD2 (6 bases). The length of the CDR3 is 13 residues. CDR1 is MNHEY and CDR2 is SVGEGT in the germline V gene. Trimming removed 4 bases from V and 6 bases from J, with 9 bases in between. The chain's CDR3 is CASSSGLAGELFF. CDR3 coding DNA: TGTGCCAGCAGTTCGGGACTCGCCGGGGAGCTGTTTTTT.

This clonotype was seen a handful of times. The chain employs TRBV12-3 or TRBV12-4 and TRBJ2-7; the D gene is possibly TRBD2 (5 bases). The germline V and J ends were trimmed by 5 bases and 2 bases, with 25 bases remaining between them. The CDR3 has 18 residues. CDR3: CASSSGRSLVGGTYEQYF. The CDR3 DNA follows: TGTGCCAGCAGTAGCGGTAGGTCCCTTGTCGGCGGCACCTACGAGCAGTACTTC.

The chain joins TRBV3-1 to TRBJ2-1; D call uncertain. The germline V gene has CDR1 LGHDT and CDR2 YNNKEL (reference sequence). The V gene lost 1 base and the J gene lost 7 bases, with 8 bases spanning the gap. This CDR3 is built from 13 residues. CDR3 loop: CASSQGPRNEQFF. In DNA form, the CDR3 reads TGTGCCAGCAGCCAAGGACCCCGTAATGAGCAGTTCTTC.

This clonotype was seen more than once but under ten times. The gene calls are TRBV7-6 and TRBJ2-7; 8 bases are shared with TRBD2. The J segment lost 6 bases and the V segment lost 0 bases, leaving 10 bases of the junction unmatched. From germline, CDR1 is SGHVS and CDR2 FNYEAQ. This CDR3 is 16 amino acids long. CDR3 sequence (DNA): TGTGCCAGCAGCTTAGCGCTGGCGGGAGGAGTTGCCGAGCAGTACTTC. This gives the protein CASSLALAGGVAEQYF.

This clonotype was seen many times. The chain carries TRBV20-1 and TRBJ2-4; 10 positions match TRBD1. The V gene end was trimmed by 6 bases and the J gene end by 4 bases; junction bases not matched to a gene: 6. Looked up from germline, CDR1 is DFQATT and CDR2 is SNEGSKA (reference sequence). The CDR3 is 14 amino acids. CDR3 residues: CSASPGQGKNIQYF. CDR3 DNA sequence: TGCAGTGCATCTCCGGGACAGGGGAAAAACATTCAGTACTTC.

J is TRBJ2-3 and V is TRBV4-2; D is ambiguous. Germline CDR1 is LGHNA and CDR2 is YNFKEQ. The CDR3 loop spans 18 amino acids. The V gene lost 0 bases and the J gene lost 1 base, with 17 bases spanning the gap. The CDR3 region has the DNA TGTGCCAGCAGCCAAGAAGGAAGACGGCAGAGAGGCACAGATACGCAGTATTTT. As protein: CASSQEGRRQRGTDTQYF.

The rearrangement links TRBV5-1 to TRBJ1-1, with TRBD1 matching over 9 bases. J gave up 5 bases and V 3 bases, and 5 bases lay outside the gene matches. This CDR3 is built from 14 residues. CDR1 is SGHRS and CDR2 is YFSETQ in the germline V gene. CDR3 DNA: TGCGCCAGCAGCTCGTACAGGGGGCGGACTGAAGCTTTCTTT. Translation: CASSSYRGRTEAFF.

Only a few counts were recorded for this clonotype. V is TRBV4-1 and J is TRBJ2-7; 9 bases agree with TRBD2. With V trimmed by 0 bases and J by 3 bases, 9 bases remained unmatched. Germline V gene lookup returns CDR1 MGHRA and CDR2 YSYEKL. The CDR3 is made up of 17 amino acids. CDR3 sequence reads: CASSQELSLAGNYEQYF. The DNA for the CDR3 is TGCGCCAGCAGCCAAGAACTCAGCCTAGCGGGGAACTACGAGCAGTACTTC.

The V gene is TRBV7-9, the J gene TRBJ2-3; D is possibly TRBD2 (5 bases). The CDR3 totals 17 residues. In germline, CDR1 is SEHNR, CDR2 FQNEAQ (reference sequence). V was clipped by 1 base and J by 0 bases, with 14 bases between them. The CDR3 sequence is CASSLESAGTSTDTQYF. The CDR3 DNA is TGTGCCAGCAGCTTAGAATCGGCGGGCACAAGCACAGATACGCAGTATTTT.

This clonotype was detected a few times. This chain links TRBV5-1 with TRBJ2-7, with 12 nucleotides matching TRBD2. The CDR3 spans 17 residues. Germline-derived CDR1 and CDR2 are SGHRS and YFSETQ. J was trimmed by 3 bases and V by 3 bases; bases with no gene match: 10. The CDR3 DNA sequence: TGCGCCAGCAGCTCGATCGGTACTAGCGGGGGGAACTACGAGCAGTACTTC. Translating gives CASSSIGTSGGNYEQYF.

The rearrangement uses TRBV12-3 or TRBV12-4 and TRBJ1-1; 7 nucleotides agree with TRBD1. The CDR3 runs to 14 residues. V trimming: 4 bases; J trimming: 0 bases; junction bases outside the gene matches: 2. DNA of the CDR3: TGTGCCAGCAGTTGGGACAGTTTGAACACTGAAGCTTTCTTT. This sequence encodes CASSWDSLNTEAFF.

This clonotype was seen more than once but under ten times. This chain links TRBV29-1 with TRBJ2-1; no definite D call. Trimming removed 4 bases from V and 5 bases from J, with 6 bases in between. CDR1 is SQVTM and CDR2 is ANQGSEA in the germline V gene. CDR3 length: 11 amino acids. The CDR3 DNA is TGCAGCGTTGTTCTAAACAATGAGCAGTTCTTC. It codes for CSVVLNNEQFF.

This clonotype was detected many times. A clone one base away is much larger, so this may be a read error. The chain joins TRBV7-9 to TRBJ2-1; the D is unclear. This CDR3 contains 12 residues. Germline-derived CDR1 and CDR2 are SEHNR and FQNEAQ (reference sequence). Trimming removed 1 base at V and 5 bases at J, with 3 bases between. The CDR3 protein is CASSLGDNEQFF. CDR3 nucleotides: TGTGCCAGCAGCTTAGGGGACAATGAGCAGTTCTTC.